What follows is one T cell receptor beta chain and its context. MiXCR, run by TCRdb on the RT-PCR reads, gives a single entry per CDR3 protein. The sample lists about a million distinct CDR3 sequences; roughly 18% were seen once. The data were taken from a study of patients and donors after allogeneic stem cell transplantation. This CDR3 region has 16 residues. Between the trimmed V and J ends, which lost 0 bases and 3 bases, there was a span of 13 bases. Germline V CDR1 and CDR2: SGHRS, YFSETQ. The sequencing sample was made of blood, either unsorted or a sorted T cell fraction (not recorded which). The chain employs TRBV5-1 and TRBJ2-1; no firm D call. The clonotype originates from a human donor who was either an allogeneic HSCT recipient or a stem cell or donor lymphocyte infusion donor (not recorded which). It is not recorded whose cells these are; they may come from a transplant donor. The DNA for the CDR3 is TGCGCCAGCAGCTTGGGGTCGGCAAAGGGCTACAATGAGCAGTTCTTC. This sequence encodes CASSLGSAKGYNEQFF.